The rows below give T cell receptor beta chains drawn from one sample of a study of T cell clonotyping in hematopoietic cell transplantation. Profiled with immunoSEQ multiplex PCR; TCRdb holds only in-frame clones, not every one. This table holds about 20,000 clones, 85% to 90% found once. Sequencing was performed on peripheral blood mononuclear cells, taken before stem cell transplant. These receptors came from a man between 18 and 29 years old with biphenotypic leukemia. Some clones in this sample may be carry-over from other donors' samples. CDR3s include the opening cysteine and the closing phenylalanine or tryptophan.

V: TRBV6-4
J: TRBJ2-2
CDR3: CASSDSPDSSTGELFF

V: TRBV7-3
J: TRBJ1-3
CDR3: CASSLGGAPGNTIYF

V: TRBV6-1
J: TRBJ1-2
CDR3: CASSEGPHF

V: TRBV11-3
J: TRBJ2-1
CDR3: CASSLVRAGEQFF

V: TRBV2
J: TRBJ2-3
CDR3: CASSDSSSSRRTDTQYF

V: TRBV30
J: TRBJ1-1
CDR3: CACTRVDTEAFF

V: TRBV14
J: TRBJ2-2
CDR3: CASSQDHRGRKATNTGELFF

V: TRBV6-4
J: TRBJ1-1
CDR3: CASSDSGLGEAFF

V: TRBV4-1
J: TRBJ2-2
CDR3: CASSLGPNTGELFF

V: TRBV5-5
J: TRBJ2-7
CDR3: CASSLRRTGEGEQYF

V: TRBV7-2
J: TRBJ1-3
CDR3: CASSLAPGLSSGNTIYF

V: TRBV9
J: TRBJ2-7
CDR3: CASSPTGTSDWEQYF

V: TRBV28
J: TRBJ1-5
CDR3: CASSFAHPNQPQHF

V: TRBV9
J: TRBJ1-1
CDR3: CASSEPGREVGTEAFF

V: TRBV5-1
J: TRBJ1-5
CDR3: CASSLEGHPDQPQHF

V: TRBV19
J: TRBJ1-1
CDR3: CASSPTGSAEAFF

V: TRBV7-2
J: TRBJ1-5
CDR3: CASSLAGQPNQPQHF

V: TRBV7-3
J: TRBJ1-6
CDR3: CASSIGDTNSPLHF

V: TRBV6-6
J: TRBJ2-7
CDR3: CASSREGSGGLYEQYF

V: TRBV10-3
J: TRBJ1-2
CDR3: CAISETGISGYTF

V: TRBV5-1
J: TRBJ2-2
CDR3: CASSLQGGQLFF

V: TRBV6-1
J: TRBJ1-5
CDR3: CASRGQGNQPQHF

V: TRBV7-9
J: TRBJ1-2
CDR3: CASSLSESNYGYTF

V: TRBV7-8
J: TRBJ1-2
CDR3: CASSIREGSTLGYTF

V: TRBV7-6
J: TRBJ1-1
CDR3: CASSLGTVTEAFF

V: TRBV6-5
J: TRBJ2-7
CDR3: CASSYSRDRGDEQYF

V: TRBV7-9
J: TRBJ1-3
CDR3: CASSLPYNSGNTIYF

V: TRBV11-2
J: TRBJ1-1
CDR3: CASSLRGVVNTEAFF

V: TRBV7-3
J: TRBJ1-2
CDR3: CASGSGDYGYTF

V: TRBV19
J: TRBJ1-2
CDR3: CASNRPDGTGDYGYTF

V: TRBV4-1
J: TRBJ2-7
CDR3: CASSPAWAAYEQYF

V: TRBV19
J: TRBJ1-5
CDR3: CASNHGESGPQHF

V: TRBV10-1
J: TRBJ2-7
CDR3: CATGTGGLPYEQYF

V: TRBV7-8
J: TRBJ1-1
CDR3: CASSFRGFMERMNTEAFF

V: TRBV5-1
J: TRBJ2-7
CDR3: CASRGGEYSYEQYF

V: TRBV2
J: TRBJ1-2
CDR3: CASSEAIESYGYTF

V: TRBV5-1
J: TRBJ1-1
CDR3: CASSQLGGGTEAFF

V: TRBV7-9
J: TRBJ2-7
CDR3: CASSFGGTSYEQYF

V: TRBV7-2
J: TRBJ1-5
CDR3: CASSRIGGNQPQHF

V: TRBV4-3
J: TRBJ2-1
CDR3: CASSPRAASGVREQFF

V: TRBV11-2
J: TRBJ2-7
CDR3: CASSLDALELIYEQYF

V: TRBV5-1
J: TRBJ1-1
CDR3: CASSWGRSGGDTEAFF

V: TRBV29-1
J: TRBJ1-5
CDR3: CSVEDRVGQPQHF

V: TRBV2
J: TRBJ2-5
CDR3: CASSAGTGGVRTETQYF

V: TRBV25-1
J: TRBJ1-3
CDR3: CASIDRVNTIYF

V: TRBV5-8
J: TRBJ1-2
CDR3: CASSLGQGQWYGYTF

V: TRBV19
J: TRBJ1-1
CDR3: CATSAGANTEAFF

V: TRBV14
J: TRBJ2-3
CDR3: CASSQDLETGGVTDTQYF

V: TRBV5-1
J: TRBJ2-3
CDR3: CASSPDGVTDTQYF

V: TRBV19
J: TRBJ1-5
CDR3: CASSKFDRVSNQPQHF

V: TRBV29-1
J: TRBJ1-2
CDR3: CSVEDFTGLNYGYTF

V: TRBV7-2
J: TRBJ1-2
CDR3: CASRSQGSRGYTF

V: TRBV6-1
J: TRBJ1-6
CDR3: CASSDRVEISPLHF